These 20 T cell receptor beta chains originate from one sample sequenced in a study of blood T cells in healthy people across ages. A second about 7 to 12 cycle PCR used barcoded and J-beta primers. TCRdb re-called the 5' RACE reads through MiXCR, storing one row per CDR3 protein. The sample yields nearly 800,000 distinct CDR3 sequences, roughly 25% seen once. These same records also appear under a second study, on T cells of mothers and their children.

The sequenced sample was blood. Source of these receptors: a boy between 10 and 17 years old in good health.

This clonotype has more than one count but fewer than ten. The genes are TRBV20-1 and TRBJ1-2; no definite D call. The V gene lost 3 bases and the J gene lost 4 bases, with 15 bases spanning the gap. Germline CDR1 is DFQATT and CDR2 is SNEGSKA (reference sequence). This CDR3 is built from 14 residues. The CDR3 DNA reads TGCAGTGCTAGGACGGACCGAGATATCTATGGCTACACCTTC. Translating gives CSARTDRDIYGYTF.

The table lists this clonotype with a few counts. The V call is TRBV6-5, the J call TRBJ2-5; TRBD1 matches 9 bases. Germline V lookup: CDR1 MNHEY, CDR2 SVGAGI. The J segment lost 2 bases and the V segment lost 0 bases, leaving 4 bases of the junction unmatched. There are 16 residues in the CDR3. CDR3 coding DNA: TGTGCCAGCAGTTACTCGGGGACAGGGACGCAAGAGACCCAGTACTTC. It translates to CASSYSGTGTQETQYF.

This clonotype occurred a few times. The J gene is TRBJ2-1, the V gene TRBV4-3, with a tentative D call TRBD2 (7 bases). Germline values: CDR1 LGHNA, CDR2 YSLEER. V was cut by 0 bases and J by 3 bases, with 12 bases left in between. There are 16 residues in the CDR3. CDR3 amino acids: CASSQEGGGLYNEQFF. DNA of the CDR3: TGCGCCAGCAGCCAAGAAGGCGGGGGCCTCTACAATGAGCAGTTCTTC.

This clonotype turned up a few times. This chain links TRBV2 with TRBJ1-4, with 8 bases that match TRBD1. CDR3 length: 14 amino acids. Germline loops: CDR1 SNHLY, CDR2 FYNNEI. V was clipped by 5 bases and J by 6 bases; unmatched bases: 5. CDR3 loop: CASSQDREYEKLFF. The CDR3 nucleotides read TGTGCCAGCAGTCAGGACAGGGAGTATGAAAAACTGTTTTTT.

This clonotype showed up just a few times. The chain joins TRBV4-3 to TRBJ2-7, with D unclear. The J call may be faulty, since TRBJ2-5 better matches the DNA end. The germline CDR1 and CDR2 sequences are LGHNA and YSLEER. This CDR3 comprises 15 residues. CDR3: CASSYRWIEQETQYF. The DNA of the CDR3 is TGCGCCAGCAGCTATCGGTGGATCGAGCAAGAGACCCAGTACTTC.

The sample holds a few counts of this clonotype. The rearrangement links TRBV30 to TRBJ1-2; D possibly corresponds to TRBD1 (6 bases). The CDR3 consists of 12 residues. V dropped 5 bases and J dropped 8 bases, with 15 bases sitting between them. Germline V lookup: CDR1 GTSNPN, CDR2 SVGIG (reference sequence). In nucleotides, the CDR3 is TGTGCCTGGGCCCCAGGGGCTGGAGGCTACACCTTC. Translating gives CAWAPGAGGYTF.

This clonotype was picked up a small number of times. The gene calls are TRBV12-5 and TRBJ1-1, with D possibly TRBD1 on 5 matching bases. From germline, CDR1 is LGHNT and CDR2 FRNRAP. Between the trimmed V and J ends, which lost 10 bases and 0 bases, there was a span of 21 bases. The length of the CDR3 is 16 residues. CDR3 DNA sequence: TGTGCTATCAACTCGGATCGTAGGGGAATGAACACTGAAGCTTTCTTT. This translates into CAINSDRRGMNTEAFF.

The chain employs TRBV7-9 and TRBJ1-2; no definite D call. Between the trimmed V and J ends, which lost 2 bases and 12 bases, there was a span of 16 bases. The CDR3 has 13 amino acids. In germline, CDR1 is SEHNR, CDR2 FQNEAQ (reference sequence). CDR3 sequence: CASSLLGILFDTF. The CDR3 DNA reads as TGTGCCAGCAGCTTATTAGGCATATTATTTGACACCTTC.

The gene calls are TRBV3-1 and TRBJ2-5; D may be TRBD1 or TRBD2 (7 bases each). The J call may not be correct, given that the DNA end is closer to TRBJ2-1. CDR1 and CDR2 (germline): LGHDT, YNNKEL (reference sequence). The CDR3 totals 13 residues. In DNA, the CDR3 is TGTGCCAGCAGCCCCCAGGGGGGGGGTGAGCAGTTCTTC. Amino acids: CASSPQGGGEQFF.

The chain joins TRBV13 to TRBJ2-7, with D tentatively TRBD1 (5 bases). The germline V gene encodes CDR1 PRHDT and CDR2 FYEKMQ (reference sequence). This CDR3 region has 13 residues. V was pared by 5 bases and J by 0 bases, with 8 bases between. The CDR3 reads CASSKDNSYEQYF. The CDR3 nucleotides read TGTGCCAGCAGCAAGGACAACTCCTACGAGCAGTACTTC.

This clonotype was counted a few times. The chain links TRBV4-2 to TRBJ1-1; maybe TRBD1 (5 bases). This CDR3 is 16 amino acids long. The germline V gene has CDR1 LGHNA and CDR2 YNFKEQ. V lost 0 bases to trimming and J lost 0 bases, with 11 bases between them. Here the CDR3 reads CASSQDFAQVNTEAFF. For the CDR3, the DNA is TGTGCCAGCAGCCAAGATTTTGCACAGGTGAACACTGAAGCTTTCTTT.

This rearrangement joins TRBV12-3 or TRBV12-4 to TRBJ1-4, with TRBD1 matching over 7 bases. With 6 bases clipped from V and 8 bases from J, the junction kept 9 bases outside the gene matches. CDR3 size: 14 residues. CDR3 sequence: CASRTGLEPEKLFF. Written as DNA, the CDR3 is TGTGCCAGCAGGACAGGGTTGGAACCAGAAAAACTGTTTTTT.

The gene calls are TRBV27 and TRBJ2-5; D unclear. Germline CDR1 and CDR2: MNHEY and SMNVEV (reference sequence). Trimming stripped 2 bases from V and 3 bases from J, with 22 bases between. This CDR3 has 18 residues. DNA of the CDR3: TGTGCCAGCAGTTTAGCCCAACCGTCGCCTAGGAGTAAAGAGACCCAGTACTTC. It encodes CASSLAQPSPRSKETQYF.

A few counts support this clonotype. V and J are TRBV4-2 and TRBJ2-7; a weak D match, TRBD2 (6 bases). CDR3 size: 13 residues. V dropped 1 base and J dropped 4 bases, with 8 bases sitting between them. In germline, CDR1 is LGHNA, CDR2 YNFKEQ. The CDR3 DNA reads TGTGCCAGCAGCCAAGGGGACTCTTACGAGCAGTACTTC. This sequence encodes CASSQGDSYEQYF.

The chain is built from TRBV15 and TRBJ1-6; D gene uncertain. The CDR3 is 14 residues long. Germline V gene data show CDR1 as LNHNV and CDR2 as YYDKDF (reference sequence). V was pared by 0 bases and J by 7 bases, with 7 bases between. CDR3 protein: CATSREQRNSPLHF. CDR3 DNA: TGTGCCACCAGCAGAGAACAGAGGAATTCACCCCTCCACTTT.

This clonotype was seen only once. J is TRBJ2-7 and V is TRBV27; 8 bases map to TRBD1. Germline V CDR1 and CDR2: MNHEY, SMNVEV (reference sequence). V shed 1 base, J shed 0 bases, and the junction held 8 bases outside the gene matches. The CDR3 spans 17 residues. The CDR3 is CASSLYPPTGASYEQYF. The CDR3 DNA follows: TGTGCCAGCAGTTTATATCCTCCGACAGGGGCCTCCTACGAGCAGTACTTC.

This clonotype has just a few counts. The J gene is TRBJ2-5, the V gene TRBV20-1; D is possibly TRBD1 (6 bases). Deletions cut 3 bases from V and 2 bases from J, with 16 bases between. Germline assignment: CDR1 DFQATT and CDR2 SNEGSKA (reference sequence). This CDR3 contains 15 residues. The chain's CDR3 is CSARSIGQNQETQYF. The CDR3 coding sequence is TGCAGTGCTAGGTCCATCGGACAGAATCAAGAGACCCAGTACTTC.

This clonotype was seen more than once but under ten times. The chain joins TRBV4-3 to TRBJ1-2; no clear D. V lost 4 bases, J lost 7 bases, and 16 bases lay in between. This CDR3 has 14 amino acids. The germline V gene has CDR1 LGHNA and CDR2 YSLEER. CDR3: CASSPDLRLSGYTF. CDR3 sequence (DNA): TGCGCCAGCAGCCCAGACCTTCGACTGAGTGGCTACACCTTC.

A note on this clonotype: Being one base from a much bigger clone, this may be a read error. The gene calls are TRBV7-8 and TRBJ2-1; D remains unclear. Trimming cost V 1 base and J 0 bases, with 7 bases left between them. CDR3 length: 15 residues. Germline V gene lookup returns CDR1 SGHVS and CDR2 FQNEAQ. The CDR3 bases are TGTGCCAGCAGCTTAGACGCGAGCTCCTACAATGAGCAGTTCTTC. Translation gives CASSLDASSYNEQFF.

This chain links TRBV5-1 with TRBJ2-6; 8 positions match TRBD1. Trimming took 2 bases from V and 1 from J; bases not matched to a gene: 5. There are 17 residues in the CDR3. The germline V gene encodes CDR1 SGHRS and CDR2 YFSETQ. CDR3 region: CASSLVGQASGANVLTF. CDR3 nucleotide sequence: TGCGCCAGCAGCTTAGTGGGACAGGCATCTGGGGCCAACGTCCTGACTTTC.